These 10 T cell receptor beta chains originate from one sample sequenced in a study of T cells in women clearing cervical HPV infection. Assay: immunoSEQ multiplex PCR; the TCRdb copy retains only in-frame clones and omits some. The specimen's table records about 23,000 clones. Sequenced sample: blood buffy coat. The receptors shown here come from a woman between 18 and 69 years old with a cervical HPV16 infection that either progressed to CIN3+ or cleared (not recorded which).

Comments on this clone: The sequence runs out 3 residues before the end of the CDR3; the remainder is reconstructed from the germline J gene. The chain links TRBV6-1 to TRBJ2-7; possible D gene TRBD1, 5 bases. The CDR3 runs 16 residues. Trimming took off 2 bases at V and 6 bases at J, with 20 bases between the two ends. The germline CDR1 and CDR2 sequences are MNHNS and SASEGT. CDR3 bases read: TGTGCCAGCAGTGAACCCCAGGGTTGGCTGGCCTCCGAG. It encodes CASSEPQGWLASE. In full, the CDR3 reads CASSEPQGWLASEQYF.

As regards this clone: The CDR3 end falls 3 residues outside the read, so it is completed with the germline J gene. The V call is TRBV19, the J call TRBJ1-6; D is unresolved. Trimming took 3 bases from V and 10 from J, leaving 13 bases between them. Germline CDR1 and CDR2: LNHDA and SQIVND (reference sequence). This CDR3 is built from 14 residues. Partial CDR3 DNA: TGTGCCAGTAGTATTTTGGGCGCAGGCTCACCC. Encoded protein: CASSILGAGSP. The whole CDR3 sequence is CASSILGAGSPLHF.

As for this clone: The read comes to an end 3 residues before the CDR3 does, leaving the germline J gene to fill in the end. This chain connects TRBV18 to TRBJ1-1; D not certain. The V end lost 2 bases, the J end lost 5 bases, and 6 bases lay between the germline ends. This CDR3 spans 12 amino acids. Germline V gene lookup returns CDR1 KGHSH and CDR2 LQKENI. The CDR3 DNA, read in part, is TGTGCCAGCTCACCAAAGAGGACTGAA. Translating gives CASSPKRTE. The whole CDR3 protein reads CASSPKRTEAFF.

Points on this clone: The read stops 3 residues short of the end of the CDR3; the missing end is completed from the germline J gene. The J gene is TRBJ2-3, the V gene TRBV7-2; D unclear. Germline V gene lookup returns CDR1 SGHTA and CDR2 FQGNSA. CDR3 length: 15 amino acids. Trimming shortened V by 2 bases and J by 3 bases, and 12 bases separated the two germline ends. The chain's CDR3 is CASSLFIGKTDTQYF. The sequenced part of the CDR3 DNA is TGTGCCAGCAGCTTATTTATCGGTAAAACAGATACG.

Points on this clone: The CDR3 end falls 3 residues outside the read, so it is completed with the germline J gene. The chain couples TRBV11-3 to TRBJ2-2, with D perhaps TRBD1 (6 bases). Trimming shortened V by 5 bases and J by 1 base, and 8 bases separated the two germline ends. The CDR3 has 14 residues. CDR1 and CDR2 from the germline V gene are SGHNT and YENEEA. The sequenced CDR3 bases are TGTGCCAGCAGCCCGGGACAGAACACCGGGGAG. Protein sequence: CASSPGQNTGE. In full, the CDR3 reads CASSPGQNTGELFF.

Remarks on this clone: The read comes to an end 3 residues before the CDR3 does, leaving the germline J gene to fill in the end. This chain joins TRBV5-1 and TRBJ2-1; 16 nucleotides match TRBD2. The CDR3 spans 17 residues. The J segment lost 8 bases and the V segment lost 4 bases, leaving 9 bases of the junction unmatched. Germline loops: CDR1 SGHRS, CDR2 YFSETQ. The CDR3 is CASSGTSGRAIVDEQFF. CDR3 DNA (partial): TGCGCCAGCAGCGGGACTAGCGGGAGGGCGATTGTAGATGAG.

Comment on this clone: The read gets to within 3 residues of the CDR3 end, and the germline J gene fills in the rest. The chain carries TRBV20-1 and TRBJ2-7; 9 bases map to TRBD1. This CDR3 is 16 amino acids long. CDR1 DFQATT and CDR2 SNEGSKA come from the germline V gene (reference sequence). V lost 6 bases, J lost 3 bases, and 15 bases stayed unmatched. The CDR3 DNA, read in part, is TGCAGTGCCCCCCTCTCCGGGACAGGGAATGTCTACGAG. Translating gives CSAPLSGTGNVYE. The whole CDR3 sequence is CSAPLSGTGNVYEQYF.

In the case of this clone: The read finishes 3 residues shy of the CDR3 end, and the germline J gene is used to complete it. The rearrangement links TRBV6-1 to TRBJ2-7, with D perhaps TRBD2 (7 bases). The CDR3 runs 15 residues. Germline loops: CDR1 MNHNS, CDR2 SASEGT. Deletions cut 3 bases from V and 4 bases from J, with 16 bases between. The CDR3 spells CASSEGYREGYEQYF. CDR3 DNA, as far as it was read: TGTGCCAGCAGTGAGGGATACAGGGAGGGGTACGAG.

On this clone itself: The CDR3 end is not reached by the read, which stops 3 residues before it; the germline J gene fills it in. The gene calls are TRBV11-3 and TRBJ2-5; 7 bases align to TRBD1. Per the germline V gene, CDR1 is SGHNT and CDR2 is YENEEA. With V trimmed by 1 base and J by 5 bases, 4 bases remained unmatched. The CDR3 spans 14 residues. The CDR3 region is CASSLGGGRETQYF. The covered CDR3 bases are TGTGCCAGCAGCTTAGGAGGGGGCCGGGAGACC.

As to this clone: The sequence runs out 3 residues before the end of the CDR3; the remainder is reconstructed from the germline J gene. This rearrangement joins TRBV9 to TRBJ2-2; TRBD2 matches at 10 bases. The length of the CDR3 is 16 residues. The ends lost 9 bases at V and 5 bases at J; junction bases unmatched: 13. Germline V CDR1 and CDR2: SGDLS, YYNGEE. CDR3 DNA, as far as it was read: TGTGCCACCCAACAATCGGCTAGCGGGAGTACCGGGGAG. The encoded protein is CATQQSASGSTGE. The full CDR3 sequence reads CATQQSASGSTGELFF.